This TCR beta chain was sequenced for a study of blood T cell repertoires in COVID-19. The wider study: Sites in the United States, Italy and Spain provided acute and convalescent COVID-19 samples. The analysed material was cDNA or gDNA that came from T cells, B-cell-depleted T cells, or PBMCs.

On this clone itself: This specimen includes other DNA sequences encoding the same CDR3.

Authors' analysis steps: Reference gene primer amplification in the assay estimated nucleated cell counts. TCRdb keeps only in-frame clones here, not all; method: immunoSEQ multiplex PCR. The V and J calls and the clone size are those of that table, but D and trimming were determined from the DNA. There are 59,000 or so clones in the sample; around four fifths occur only once, and roughly 12% lies in the top ten. The CDR3 has 11 residues. Germline CDR1 is SGHRS and CDR2 is YFSETQ. V was pared by 2 bases and J by 4 bases, with 3 bases between. The source is a human donor in a cohort sampled during active COVID-19. Sequencing used peripheral blood. The chain employs TRBV5-1 and TRBJ2-5; no clear D. Here the CDR3 DNA reads TGCGCCAGCAGCTTCGGAGAGACCCAGTACTTC. This translates into CASSFGETQYF.